This T cell receptor (beta chain) was sequenced in a study of cytomegalovirus exposure and HLA in healthy donors. Looking at the study overall: HLA-typed donors were the source of approximately 88 million unique TCRs, which an early data release held. Whole-study results and caveats: CMV serostatus was the only recorded immune exposure for donors. With further analysis later on, most CMV-associated TCR beta chains appeared HLA-restricted.

To note about this clone: The antigen is not known.

The PCR had 60 Vbeta and 13 Jbeta primers. Libraries were prepared by immunoSEQ multiplex PCR; TCRdb keeps only in-frame clonotypes and omits some of them. This table holds about 110,000 clones, around 61% found once. The TCR comes from a woman in her thirties in good health and CMV-seronegative. Sequenced: PBMCs.

The DNA of the CDR3 is TGTGCCTGGAACCTCAGGGGGCGCGAGCAGTACTTC. Encoded protein: CAWNLRGREQYF. The rearrangement uses TRBV30 and TRBJ2-7; 8 bases align to TRBD1. Germline-derived CDR1 and CDR2 are GTSNPN and SVGIG (reference sequence). The CDR3 spans 12 residues. Trimming cost V 4 bases and J 6 bases; bases outside gene matches: 5.